The next 9 T cell receptor beta chains were all read from a single sample in a study of Tregs in tolerant kidney transplant recipients. Recipients received nonmyeloablative bone marrow transplants from related graft donors, with transient mixed chimerism. Assay: immunoSEQ multiplex PCR; the TCRdb copy retains only in-frame clones and omits some. The data contain about 52,000 clones, approximately 91% of them singletons. The source was CD8+ T cells from blood (PBMCs), collected 24 months after the transplant. These receptors were taken from a human patient who received a combined kidney and bone marrow transplant. Some T cells may trace back to the graft donor.

The chain links TRBV5-1 to TRBJ1-1; 7 nucleotides agree with TRBD1. The CDR3 length is 14 residues. J was trimmed by 3 bases and V by 4 bases; bases with no gene match: 6. Germline loops: CDR1 SGHRS, CDR2 YFSETQ. The chain's CDR3 is CASSPFRGDTEAFF. DNA of the CDR3: TGCGCCAGCAGCCCTTTCAGGGGGGACACTGAAGCTTTCTTT.

The V call is TRBV25-1, the J call TRBJ1-1, with 9 nucleotides matching TRBD1. V lost 4 bases to trimming and J lost 11 bases; unmatched junction nucleotides: 5. CDR1 is MGHDK, CDR2 SYGVNS, per germline. The CDR3 totals 12 residues. CDR3 nucleotide sequence: TGTGCCAGCAGTGCCCCGGGACAGGGTGCTTTCTTT. Translation gives CASSAPGQGAFF. Full variable domain (outside the CDR3, taken from reference TRBV25-1 and TRBJ1-1): EADIYQTPRYLVIGTGKKITLECSQTMGHDKMYWYQQDPGMELHLIHYSYGVNSTEKGDLSSESTVSRIRTEHFPLTLESARPSHTSQYLCASSAPGQGAFFGQGTRLTVV.

The chain is built from TRBV4-1 and TRBJ2-7; TRBD2 matches 10 bases. V shed 2 bases, J shed 3 bases, and the junction held 4 bases outside the gene matches. Per the germline V gene, CDR1 is MGHRA and CDR2 is YSYEKL. The length of the CDR3 is 15 residues. CDR3 bases: TGCGCCAGCAGCCAACCCGGGACTAGCGACTACGAGCAGTACTTC. Protein product: CASSQPGTSDYEQYF.

The chain combines TRBV6-5 with TRBJ1-2; the match to TRBD1 covers 8 bases. The ends lost 2 bases at V and 2 bases at J; junction bases unmatched: 4. Germline V gene sequence: CDR1 MNHEY, CDR2 SVGAGI. This CDR3 is built from 15 residues. The CDR3 DNA is TGTGCCAGCAGTTACCAACAGGGGGGCAACTATGGCTACACCTTC. Residues: CASSYQQGGNYGYTF.

The rearrangement uses TRBV25-1 and TRBJ2-7; possibly TRBD1 for D (6 bases). This CDR3 has 14 residues. CDR1 MGHDK and CDR2 SYGVNS come from the germline V gene. V gave up 8 bases and J gave up 1 base, with 15 bases separating them. For the CDR3, the DNA is TGTGCCAGCGGGAAAGGGACATTTTCCTACGAGCAGTACTTC. Translation gives CASGKGTFSYEQYF.

The chain employs TRBV7-2 and TRBJ2-5, with TRBD2 matching 13 bases. CDR1 is SGHTA, CDR2 FQGNSA, per germline. V trimming: 3 bases; J trimming: 2 bases; junction bases outside the gene matches: 6. The CDR3 is 17 amino acids. The CDR3 is CASSLGTLAGGQETQYF. DNA for the CDR3: TGTGCCAGCAGCTTGGGGACACTAGCGGGGGGGCAAGAGACCCAGTACTTC.

J is TRBJ1-1 and V is TRBV5-1; tentative D call: TRBD1 (6 bases). Trimming stripped 0 bases from V and 4 bases from J, with 7 bases between. Germline-derived CDR1 and CDR2 are SGHRS and YFSETQ. The length of the CDR3 is 13 residues. In DNA form, the CDR3 reads TGCGCCAGCAGCTTGGAAGGGGGCACTGAAGCTTTCTTT. Translating gives CASSLEGGTEAFF.

The J gene is TRBJ2-5, the V gene TRBV5-1; 8 bases align to TRBD1. This CDR3 comprises 15 residues. Germline V gene sequence: CDR1 SGHRS, CDR2 YFSETQ. V gave up 3 bases and J gave up 1 base; unmatched junction bases: 5. The CDR3 nucleotides are TGCGCCAGCAGCTGGACAGGGTCCGGCCAAGAGACCCAGTACTTC. Its translation: CASSWTGSGQETQYF.

The chain links TRBV18 to TRBJ1-1; D gene ambiguous. V dropped 6 bases and J dropped 1 base, with 12 bases sitting between them. CDR1 is KGHSH, CDR2 LQKENI, per germline. The CDR3 runs 14 residues. CDR3 nucleotides: TGTGCCAGCTCCCACGGAGGCGCGAACACTGAAGCTTTCTTT. Translation gives CASSHGGANTEAFF.